This entry lists 18 T cell receptor beta chains sequenced from one sample in a study of cytomegalovirus exposure and HLA in healthy donors. 60 Vbeta and 13 Jbeta primers were used in PCR. Produced via immunoSEQ multiplex PCR; TCRdb's table is partial and in-frame only. This sample yields roughly 100,000 clones, of which about four fifths are seen a single time; roughly 3% belongs to the top ten. The source material was PBMCs. The receptors were gathered from a woman aged 40 to 55 in good health and CMV-seronegative.

The chain uses TRBV27 and TRBJ2-7; 12 bases map to TRBD2. Germline V gene lookup returns CDR1 MNHEY and CDR2 SMNVEV (reference sequence). The CDR3 is 16 residues long. Trimming removed 5 bases from V and 0 bases from J; junction bases left unmatched: 5. CDR3 region: CASSRLAGVHSYEQYF. For the CDR3, the DNA is TGTGCCAGCAGTAGACTAGCGGGAGTCCACTCCTACGAGCAGTACTTC.

In its sample, this clone was seen once. This chain joins TRBV29-1 and TRBJ2-7; 14 bases align to TRBD2. The J segment lost 3 bases and the V segment lost 6 bases, leaving 13 bases of the junction unmatched. CDR3 length: 17 amino acids. Germline CDR1 SQVTM, CDR2 ANQGSEA. The CDR3 bases are TGCAGCGTCTCCGGGACTAGCGGGAGTCCCCTCGGCTACGAGCAGTACTTC. Amino acids: CSVSGTSGSPLGYEQYF.

In DNA, the CDR3 is TGCGCCAGCAGCTTGGGGCAAAGACAGGGTCCGGGAGATACGCAGTATTTT. Translating it yields CASSLGQRQGPGDTQYF. The chain combines TRBV5-1 with TRBJ2-3, with 7 positions matching TRBD1. This CDR3 spans 17 amino acids. V shed 0 bases and J 5 bases; nucleotides not matched to a gene: 12. The germline V gene encodes CDR1 SGHRS and CDR2 YFSETQ.

The chain uses TRBV6-5 and TRBJ2-5, with D hard to call. CDR1 MNHEY and CDR2 SVGAGI come from the germline V gene. The CDR3 is 12 amino acids. Deletions cut 6 bases from V and 5 bases from J, with 10 bases between. CDR3 sequence (DNA): TGTGCCAGCAGCCCGCGGTCGGAGACCCAGTACTTC. This codes for CASSPRSETQYF.

The chain has TRBV19 and TRBJ1-2; 7 nucleotides line up with TRBD1. The trim removed 2 bases at V and 4 bases at J, leaving 4 bases unmatched. The CDR3 runs to 14 residues. Germline assignment: CDR1 LNHDA and CDR2 SQIVND (reference sequence). CDR3 amino acids: CASSITAGGYGYTF. CDR3 DNA: TGTGCCAGTAGTATAACCGCAGGGGGCTATGGCTACACCTTC. The whole variable domain, remainder taken from reference TRBV19 and TRBJ1-2, is DGGITQSPKYLFRKEGQNVTLSCEQNLNHDAMYWYRQDPGQGLRLIYYSQIVNDFQKGDIAEGYSVSREKKESFPLTVTSAQKNPTAFYLCASSITAGGYGYTFGSGTRLTVV.

About this clone itself: The germline gene is not matched at one end of the junction; a read error may be the cause. CDR3 sequence: CSSSFMGQGSDTQYF. The CDR3 DNA reads as TGTTCCAGCAGCTTCATGGGACAAGGCTCAGATACGCAGTATTTT. The chain uses TRBV7-9 and TRBJ2-3, with a weak D call TRBD1 (6 bases). The CDR3 contains 15 residues. Germline CDR1 SEHNR, CDR2 FQNEAQ (reference sequence).

The CDR3 loop reads CASSLGLAETYEQYF. The CDR3 DNA is TGTGCCAGCAGCTTAGGGCTAGCGGAGACCTACGAGCAGTACTTC. The chain recombines TRBV11-2 with TRBJ2-7, with 7 bases matching TRBD2. Germline V gives CDR1 SGHAT, CDR2 FQNNGV. The trim removed 1 base at V and 2 bases at J, leaving 5 bases unmatched. The CDR3 length is 15 residues.

The CDR3 DNA reads as TGCAGTGCTAGGGGCAGGGGCGGCTACACCTTC. It encodes CSARGRGGYTF. V is TRBV20-1 and J is TRBJ1-2, with a tentative D call TRBD1 (6 bases). Trimming removed 3 bases at V and 8 bases at J, with 10 bases between. The CDR3 is 11 amino acids. The germline gives CDR1 DFQATT, CDR2 SNEGSKA (reference sequence).

V usage is TRBV28 and J usage is TRBJ1-5; D is perhaps TRBD1 (5 bases). This CDR3 region has 15 residues. V lost 2 bases to trimming and J lost 2 bases, with 10 bases between them. Germline assignment: CDR1 MDHEN and CDR2 SYDVKM. CDR3 DNA: TGTGCCAGCAGTTTAGGGAGGGGAGGCAATCAGCCCCAGCATTTT. Residues: CASSLGRGGNQPQHF. Full variable domain (rest looked up from reference TRBV28 and TRBJ1-5): DVKVTQSSRYLVKRTGEKVFLECVQDMDHENMFWYRQDPGLGLRLIYFSYDVKMKEKGDIPEGYSVSREKKERFSLILESASTNQTSMYLCASSLGRGGNQPQHFGDGTRLSIL.

CDR3 DNA: TGCGCCAGCAGCTTCGGGTCGAACACCGGGGAGCTGTTTTTT. Its protein is CASSFGSNTGELFF. This chain joins TRBV5-1 and TRBJ2-2, with D hard to call. Germline V gene sequence: CDR1 SGHRS, CDR2 YFSETQ. The ends were cut back, 2 bases at V and 0 bases at J, with 5 bases in the middle. There are 14 residues in the CDR3.

The chain recombines TRBV7-9 with TRBJ1-4, with D perhaps TRBD1 (5 bases). CDR1 SEHNR and CDR2 FQNEAQ come from the germline V gene (reference sequence). This CDR3 has 16 amino acids. The V end was cut by 6 bases, the J end by 6 bases, with 20 bases between. The CDR3 coding sequence is TGTGCCAGCAGTCGTACCATCCAGGGAGGGGATGAAAAACTGTTTTTT. This encodes CASSRTIQGGDEKLFF.

This chain connects TRBV15 to TRBJ2-7; TRBD2 agrees at 10 bases. The J segment lost 1 base and the V segment lost 1 base, leaving 7 bases of the junction unmatched. The CDR3 consists of 17 residues. Germline lookup yields CDR1 LNHNV and CDR2 YYDKDF (reference sequence). CDR3 sequence reads: CATSRAGFSGGSYEQYF. The DNA of the CDR3 is TGTGCCACCAGCAGAGCTGGTTTTAGCGGGGGGTCCTACGAGCAGTACTTC. Based on the CDR3 plus reference TRBV15 and TRBJ2-7, the full variable domain is DAMVIQNPRYQVTQFGKPVTLSCSQTLNHNVMYWYQQKSSQAPKLLFHYYDKDFNNEADTPDNFQSRRPNTSFCFLDIRSPGLGDTAMYLCATSRAGFSGGSYEQYFGPGTRLTVT.

This chain links TRBV28 with TRBJ1-3; D is perhaps TRBD1 (5 bases). This CDR3 is 14 amino acids long. Germline CDR1 reads MDHEN; CDR2 reads SYDVKM. Trimming removed 3 bases from V and 1 base from J, with 7 bases in between. The CDR3 sequence is CASSLAGSGNTIYF. In nucleotides, the CDR3 is TGTGCCAGCAGTTTGGCAGGGTCTGGAAACACCATATATTTT. Based on the CDR3 plus reference TRBV28 and TRBJ1-3, the full variable domain is DVKVTQSSRYLVKRTGEKVFLECVQDMDHENMFWYRQDPGLGLRLIYFSYDVKMKEKGDIPEGYSVSREKKERFSLILESASTNQTSMYLCASSLAGSGNTIYFGEGSWLTVV.

This clone has a single count. V is TRBV23-1 and J is TRBJ1-1, with D uncertain. TRBV23-1 is labeled an ORF, and its function is uncertain. Trimming took 6 bases from V and 4 from J, leaving 15 bases between them. The CDR3 spans 14 residues. CDR3 coding DNA: TGCGCCAGCAGCCTTATGCGGGTGGGCACTGAAGCTTTCTTT. Protein product: CASSLMRVGTEAFF.

The chain uses TRBV4-1 and TRBJ2-1; 7 bases map to TRBD2. This CDR3 has 17 residues. Germline trimming cut 1 base from V and 4 bases from J; bases unmatched to any gene: 10. The germline gives CDR1 MGHRA, CDR2 YSYEKL. CDR3 sequence: CASSQGHSGPPYNEQFF. The CDR3 DNA reads as TGCGCCAGCAGCCAAGGCCATAGCGGGCCCCCATACAATGAGCAGTTCTTC.

V and J are TRBV10-1 and TRBJ2-1; 13 nucleotides align to TRBD2. This CDR3 is 18 amino acids long. Germline loops: CDR1 WNHNN, CDR2 SYGVQD (reference sequence). V lost 3 bases to trimming and J lost 0 bases; unmatched junction nucleotides: 5. The CDR3 spells CASSERTSGGSSYNEQFF. DNA of the CDR3: TGCGCCAGCAGTGAAAGGACTAGCGGGGGTTCCTCCTACAATGAGCAGTTCTTC.

Only a few counts were recorded for this clone. The J gene is TRBJ1-2, the V gene TRBV28; 7 positions agree with TRBD1. V was pared by 6 bases and J by 4 bases, with 2 bases of the junction left unmatched. Germline V gives CDR1 MDHEN, CDR2 SYDVKM. The CDR3 extends over 12 amino acids. CDR3 residues: CASREGAYGYTF. The DNA of the CDR3 is TGTGCCAGCAGGGAGGGGGCCTATGGCTACACCTTC.

This clone has a count of ten or more. J is TRBJ2-1 and V is TRBV6-4, with TRBD2 identical over 9 bases. Germline V gene data show CDR1 as MRHNA and CDR2 as SNTAGT. V was clipped by 5 bases and J by 1 base; unmatched bases: 3. The length of the CDR3 is 15 residues. The CDR3 DNA sequence: TGTGCCAGCAGTTGGACTAGCGATTCCTACAATGAGCAGTTCTTC. Residues: CASSWTSDSYNEQFF.